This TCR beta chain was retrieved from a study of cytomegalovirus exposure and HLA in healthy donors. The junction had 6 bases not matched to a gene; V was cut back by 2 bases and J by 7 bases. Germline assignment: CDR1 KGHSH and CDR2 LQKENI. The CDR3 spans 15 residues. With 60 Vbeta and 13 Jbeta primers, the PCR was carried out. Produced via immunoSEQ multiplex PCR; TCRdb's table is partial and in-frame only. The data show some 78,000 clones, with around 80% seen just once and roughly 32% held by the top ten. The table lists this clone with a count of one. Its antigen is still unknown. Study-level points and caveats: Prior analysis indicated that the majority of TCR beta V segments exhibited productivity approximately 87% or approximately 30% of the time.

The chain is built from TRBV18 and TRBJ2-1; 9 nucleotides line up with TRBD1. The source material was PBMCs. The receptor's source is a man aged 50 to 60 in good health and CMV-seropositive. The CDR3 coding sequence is TGTGCCAGCTCACCAGGACAGGGGATTAATAATGAGCAGTTCTTC. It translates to CASSPGQGINNEQFF.